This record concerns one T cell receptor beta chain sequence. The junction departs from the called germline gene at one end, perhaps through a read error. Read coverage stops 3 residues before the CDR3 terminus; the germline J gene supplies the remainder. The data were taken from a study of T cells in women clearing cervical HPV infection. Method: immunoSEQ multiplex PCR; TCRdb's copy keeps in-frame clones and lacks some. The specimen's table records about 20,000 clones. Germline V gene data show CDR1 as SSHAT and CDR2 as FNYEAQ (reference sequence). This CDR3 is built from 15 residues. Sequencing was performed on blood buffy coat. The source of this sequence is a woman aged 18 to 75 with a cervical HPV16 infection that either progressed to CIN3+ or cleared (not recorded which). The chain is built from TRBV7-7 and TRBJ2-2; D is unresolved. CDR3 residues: CASSLGPLNTGELFF. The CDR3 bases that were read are TGTGCTAGCAGCTTAGGTCCGTTAAACACCGGGGAG.